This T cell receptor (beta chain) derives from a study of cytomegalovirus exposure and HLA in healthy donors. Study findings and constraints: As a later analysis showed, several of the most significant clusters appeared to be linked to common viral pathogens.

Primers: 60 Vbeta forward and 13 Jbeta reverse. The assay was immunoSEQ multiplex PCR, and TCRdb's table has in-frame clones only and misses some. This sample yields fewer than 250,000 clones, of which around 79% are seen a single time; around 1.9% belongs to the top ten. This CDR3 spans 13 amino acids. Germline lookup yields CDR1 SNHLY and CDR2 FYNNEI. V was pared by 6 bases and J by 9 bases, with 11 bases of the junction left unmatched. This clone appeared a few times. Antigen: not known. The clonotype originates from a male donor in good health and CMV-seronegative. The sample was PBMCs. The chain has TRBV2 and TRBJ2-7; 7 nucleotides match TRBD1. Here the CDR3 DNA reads TGTGCCAGCAGGTCGGGACAGTCAAGTGGGCAGTACTTC. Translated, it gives CASRSGQSSGQYF. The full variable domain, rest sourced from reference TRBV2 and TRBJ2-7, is EPEVTQTPSHQVTQMGQEVILRCVPISNHLYFYWYRQILGQKVEFLVSFYNNEISEKSEIFDDQFSVERPDGSNFTLKIRSTKLEDSAMYFCASRSGQSSGQYFGPGTRLTVT.